The next 16 T cell receptor beta chains were all read from a single sample in a study of naive and memory T cell subsets. Study observations and caveats: Especially in CD8 cells, naive repertoires contained a few larger clonotypes, possibly CD45RA-re-expressing memory cells.

The antigens of these receptors remain unknown. Both TRBC1 and TRBC2 were covered by a beta constant-region primer of two equimolar oligonucleotides. Nested alpha and beta constant-region primers with the SP2 primer drove four PCR rounds on ligated cDNA. TCRdb ran MiXCR on the UMI-ligation and nested PCR reads and lists one entry per CDR3 protein. Of fewer than 150,000 distinct CDR3 sequences detected, about 20% appear once; the ten largest clones hold 0.55% to 0.75%. The sequenced sample was naive CD8+ T cells from blood. Receptors were obtained from a human donor in good health.

The V gene is TRBV12-3 or TRBV12-4, the J gene TRBJ2-5; TRBD1 aligns across 7 bases. V shed 1 base, J shed 0 bases, and the junction held 5 bases outside the gene matches. The CDR3 extends over 16 amino acids. CDR3 region: CASSLGGQANQETQYF. CDR3 bases: TGTGCCAGCAGTTTAGGAGGACAGGCAAACCAAGAGACCCAGTACTTC.

The genes are TRBV5-1 and TRBJ1-1; 7 nucleotides agree with TRBD1. Germline loops: CDR1 SGHRS, CDR2 YFSETQ. The length of the CDR3 is 15 residues. The ends lost 0 bases at V and 2 bases at J; junction bases unmatched: 4. DNA for the CDR3: TGCGCCAGCAGCTTGGTTCGGGACAGTAACACTGAAGCTTTCTTT. It yields the protein CASSLVRDSNTEAFF.

This clonotype appeared a few times. The chain recombines TRBV30 with TRBJ2-3; 12 bases are a match to TRBD2. Per germline, CDR1 GTSNPN and CDR2 SVGIG (reference sequence). After removal of 4 bases from V and 4 bases from J, the junction contained 6 bases not matched to a gene. CDR3 length: 15 residues. CDR3 bases: TGTGCCTGGACCTGGACTAGCGGGAATTCAGATACGCAGTATTTT. Translated: CAWTWTSGNSDTQYF.

This clonotype came up a few times. This chain links TRBV6-5 with TRBJ2-7; D remains unclear. This CDR3 contains 14 residues. The germline gives CDR1 MNHEY, CDR2 SVGAGI. V lost 0 bases and J 1 base, leaving 7 bases between the germline ends. CDR3 sequence (DNA): TGTGCCAGCAGTTACTCGTCCGGATCCTACGAGCAGTACTTC. Its protein is CASSYSSGSYEQYF.

The chain has TRBV27 and TRBJ2-7; TRBD2 matches 12 bases. The V and J ends lost 6 bases and 5 bases, in that order; junction bases with no gene match: 8. The length of the CDR3 is 15 residues. Germline V gene sequence: CDR1 MNHEY, CDR2 SMNVEV (reference sequence). CDR3 sequence (DNA): TGTGCCAGCAGACGGCGACTAGCGGGAGATGACGAGCAGTACTTC. Protein sequence: CASRRRLAGDDEQYF.

This clonotype showed up just a few times. The rearrangement joins TRBV6-5 to TRBJ1-3; D might be TRBD1 (6 bases). The CDR3 loop spans 15 amino acids. Trimming removed 3 bases at V and 0 bases at J, with 9 bases between. Germline V lookup: CDR1 MNHEY, CDR2 SVGAGI. In DNA form, the CDR3 reads TGTGCCAGCAGTTATATACAGGGCTCTGGAAACACCATATATTTT. This codes for CASSYIQGSGNTIYF.

Here the CDR3 reads CASSFLGPGTQPQHF. As DNA, the CDR3 is TGTGCCAGCAGTTTCTTAGGGCCAGGGACTCAGCCCCAGCATTTT. The chain combines TRBV27 with TRBJ1-5, with TRBD1 as a possible D gene (5 bases). V was trimmed by 3 bases and J by 6 bases, leaving 15 bases between them. The CDR3 runs 15 residues. Germline assignment: CDR1 MNHEY and CDR2 SMNVEV (reference sequence).

There are a few counts of this clonotype. J is TRBJ2-3 and V is TRBV28; TRBD2 is a possible D gene (6 bases). This CDR3 is 16 amino acids long. V lost 7 bases and J 5 bases, leaving 22 bases between the germline ends. Germline V gives CDR1 MDHEN, CDR2 SYDVKM. CDR3 sequence reads: CASNSLRDSLLDTQYF. The CDR3 nucleotides read TGTGCCAGCAATTCCCTCCGGGACTCCTTGTTAGATACGCAGTATTTT. The full variable domain, rest sourced from reference TRBV28 and TRBJ2-3, is DVKVTQSSRYLVKRTGEKVFLECVQDMDHENMFWYRQDPGLGLRLIYFSYDVKMKEKGDIPEGYSVSREKKERFSLILESASTNQTSMYLCASNSLRDSLLDTQYFGPGTRLTVL.

This clonotype occurred a few times. The J gene is TRBJ2-7, the V gene TRBV20-1, with 9 nucleotides matching TRBD2. V shed 6 bases and J 0 bases; nucleotides not matched to a gene: 9. The CDR3 loop spans 15 amino acids. The germline gives CDR1 DFQATT, CDR2 SNEGSKA (reference sequence). CDR3 DNA sequence: TGCAGTGCCGTAGCGGGAGACACACTCTCCTACGAGCAGTACTTC. Protein: CSAVAGDTLSYEQYF.

The V call is TRBV28, the J call TRBJ2-1, with D possibly matching TRBD2 (6 bases). V shed 9 bases and J shed 0 bases, with 15 bases lying between them. This CDR3 region has 15 residues. Germline CDR1 and CDR2: MDHEN and SYDVKM. CDR3 in DNA: TGTGCCAGTAGCCGTCGGGGGAGCTCCTACAATGAGCAGTTCTTC. It specifies CASSRRGSSYNEQFF.

This clonotype was counted only a few times. The DNA of the CDR3 is TGTGCCAGCAGCACCTACTCCTACAATGAGCAGTTCTTC. Its protein product is CASSTYSYNEQFF. The chain couples TRBV27 to TRBJ2-1; D is unclear. Germline V CDR1 and CDR2: MNHEY, SMNVEV (reference sequence). This CDR3 spans 13 amino acids. V was shortened by 6 bases and J by 0 bases, with 6 bases between the two germline ends.

This clonotype was recorded a few times. The rearrangement links TRBV20-1 to TRBJ2-1; D may be TRBD1 (5 bases). This CDR3 comprises 14 residues. Germline CDR1 reads DFQATT; CDR2 reads SNEGSKA (reference sequence). V was trimmed by 3 bases and J by 5 bases, leaving 14 bases between them. CDR3 sequence reads: CSARGRSTDNEQFF. DNA of the CDR3: TGCAGTGCTAGGGGCCGGTCGACAGACAATGAGCAGTTCTTC.

The chain combines TRBV2 with TRBJ1-2; D remains unclear. V lost 3 bases, J lost 8 bases, and 7 bases lay in between. Germline V gene data show CDR1 as SNHLY and CDR2 as FYNNEI. The CDR3 runs to 11 residues. The chain's CDR3 is CASSEGGGYTF. Here the CDR3 DNA reads TGTGCCAGCAGTGAGGGCGGCGGCTACACCTTC.

In this sample, this clonotype turned up a few times. The chain recombines TRBV20-1 with TRBJ1-1; no definite D call. V lost 0 bases and J lost 3, with 11 bases in between. CDR3 length: 14 amino acids. Germline lookup yields CDR1 DFQATT and CDR2 SNEGSKA (reference sequence). The CDR3 coding sequence is TGCAGTGCTAGAGATCTACTGGAGGACACTGAAGCTTTCTTT. It codes for CSARDLLEDTEAFF.

This clonotype was counted at least ten times. The CDR3 sequence: CASWGRDNQPQHF. CDR3 coding DNA: TGTGCCAGTTGGGGCAGGGACAATCAGCCCCAGCATTTT. The chain combines TRBV12-3 or TRBV12-4 with TRBJ1-5, with D maybe TRBD1 (5 bases). Trimming took 9 bases from V and 3 from J, leaving 12 bases between them. This CDR3 has 13 amino acids.

This clonotype has a handful of counts. The chain is built from TRBV29-1 and TRBJ2-4; D gene ambiguous. V was clipped by 0 bases and J by 9 bases, with 6 bases between them. CDR3 length: 11 amino acids. The germline CDR1 and CDR2 sequences are SQVTM and ANQGSEA. CDR3 loop: CSVEELSIQYF. In DNA form, the CDR3 reads TGCAGCGTTGAAGAGCTAAGCATTCAGTACTTC. Combining the CDR3 with reference TRBV29-1 and TRBJ2-4 gives the whole variable domain SAVISQKPSRDICQRGTSLTIQCQVDSQVTMMFWYRQQPGQSLTLIATANQGSEATYESGFVIDKFPISRPNLTFSTLTVSNMSPEDSSIYLCSVEELSIQYFGAGTRLSVL.